The text below deals with one TCR beta chain. Original handling: Reference gene primer amplification gave nucleated cell count estimates. Produced via immunoSEQ multiplex PCR; TCRdb's table is partial and in-frame only. V and J calls and clone size are copied from that table; D and trimming were computed from the DNA. Altogether 300,000 to 450,000 clones are present, around nine tenths being singletons, with the ten largest covering 0.9% to 1.5%. The data belong to a study of blood T cell repertoires in COVID-19. Participant ages covered about 18 to 90 years across around 22 US areas. The source material was PBMCs or T cells enriched from blood (not recorded which). The receptor's source is a young woman who had recovered from COVID-19.

The CDR3 sequence: CASSFGRGRGNTIYF. CDR3 bases: TGTGCCAGCAGTTTCGGCAGGGGGCGTGGAAACACCATATATTTT. V gene TRBV27 combines with J gene TRBJ1-3; 8 bases align to TRBD1. Germline-derived CDR1 and CDR2 are MNHEY and SMNVEV (reference sequence). CDR3 length: 15 amino acids. The V gene end was trimmed by 3 bases and the J gene end by 3 bases; junction bases not matched to a gene: 4.